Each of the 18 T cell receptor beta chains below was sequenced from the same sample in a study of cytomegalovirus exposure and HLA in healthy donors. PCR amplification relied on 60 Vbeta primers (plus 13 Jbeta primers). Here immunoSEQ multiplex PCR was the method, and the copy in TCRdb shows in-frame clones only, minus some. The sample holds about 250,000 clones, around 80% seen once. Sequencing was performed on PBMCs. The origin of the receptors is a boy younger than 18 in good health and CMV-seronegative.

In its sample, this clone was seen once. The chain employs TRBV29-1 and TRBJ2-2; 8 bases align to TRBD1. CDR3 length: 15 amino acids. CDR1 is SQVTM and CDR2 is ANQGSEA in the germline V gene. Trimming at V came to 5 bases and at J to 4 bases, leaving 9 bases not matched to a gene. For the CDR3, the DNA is TGCAGCGTTTCTGGGACAGGACCGGGCACCGGGGAGCTGTTTTTT. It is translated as CSVSGTGPGTGELFF.

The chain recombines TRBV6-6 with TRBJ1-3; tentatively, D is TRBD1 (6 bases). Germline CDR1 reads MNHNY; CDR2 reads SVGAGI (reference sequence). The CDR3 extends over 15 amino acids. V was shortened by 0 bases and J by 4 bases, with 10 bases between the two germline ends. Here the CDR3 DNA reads TGTGCCAGCAGTTACTCCGGGACAACCGGAAACACCATATATTTT. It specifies CASSYSGTTGNTIYF.

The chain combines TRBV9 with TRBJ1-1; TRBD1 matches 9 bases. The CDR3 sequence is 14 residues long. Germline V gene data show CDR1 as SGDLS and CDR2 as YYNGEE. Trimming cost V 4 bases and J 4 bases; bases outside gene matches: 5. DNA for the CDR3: TGTGCCAGCAGCATGGGACAGGGCGGCACTGAAGCTTTCTTT. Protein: CASSMGQGGTEAFF.

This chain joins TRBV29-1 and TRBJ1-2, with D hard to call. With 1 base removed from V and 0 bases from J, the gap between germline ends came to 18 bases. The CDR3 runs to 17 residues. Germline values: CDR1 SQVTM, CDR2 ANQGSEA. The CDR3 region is CSVEGAGYRFSNYGYTF. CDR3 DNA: TGCAGCGTTGAAGGTGCGGGATACAGATTCTCTAACTATGGCTACACCTTC.

Written as DNA, the CDR3 is TGTGCCATCAGGAGGACAGCCCACTCTGGGGCCAACGTCCTGACTTTC. Residues: CAIRRTAHSGANVLTF. The J gene is TRBJ2-6, the V gene TRBV10-3; maybe TRBD1 (6 bases). This CDR3 has 16 residues. The germline V gene encodes CDR1 ENHRY and CDR2 SYGVKD. The V end lost 6 bases, the J end lost 0 bases, and 12 bases lay between the germline ends.

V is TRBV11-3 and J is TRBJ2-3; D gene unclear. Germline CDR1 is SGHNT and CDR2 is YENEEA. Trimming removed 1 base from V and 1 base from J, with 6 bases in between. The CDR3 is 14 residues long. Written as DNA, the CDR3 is TGTGCCAGCAGCTTAGTCCAGGGCACAGATACGCAGTATTTT. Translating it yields CASSLVQGTDTQYF.

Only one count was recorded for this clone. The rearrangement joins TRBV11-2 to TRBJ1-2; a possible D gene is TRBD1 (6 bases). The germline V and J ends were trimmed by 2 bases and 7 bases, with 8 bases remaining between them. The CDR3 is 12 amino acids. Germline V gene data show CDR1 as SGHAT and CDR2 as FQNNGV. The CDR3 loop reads CASSLTGFGYTF. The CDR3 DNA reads TGTGCCAGCAGCTTAACAGGGTTTGGCTACACCTTC.

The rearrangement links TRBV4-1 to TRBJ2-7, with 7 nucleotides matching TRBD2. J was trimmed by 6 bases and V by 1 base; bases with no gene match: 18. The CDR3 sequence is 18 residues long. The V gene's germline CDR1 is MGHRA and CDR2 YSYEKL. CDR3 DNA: TGCGCCAGCAGCCAAGCATCGGTAAGGGAGCGGGGTCGCAGCGAGCAGTACTTC. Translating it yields CASSQASVRERGRSEQYF.

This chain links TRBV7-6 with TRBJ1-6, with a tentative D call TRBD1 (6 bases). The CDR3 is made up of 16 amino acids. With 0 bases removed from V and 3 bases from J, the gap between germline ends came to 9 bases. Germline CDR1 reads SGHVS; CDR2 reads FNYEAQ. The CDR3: CASSLAEQGYNSPLHF. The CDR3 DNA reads TGTGCCAGCAGCTTAGCAGAACAGGGCTATAATTCACCCCTCCACTTT.

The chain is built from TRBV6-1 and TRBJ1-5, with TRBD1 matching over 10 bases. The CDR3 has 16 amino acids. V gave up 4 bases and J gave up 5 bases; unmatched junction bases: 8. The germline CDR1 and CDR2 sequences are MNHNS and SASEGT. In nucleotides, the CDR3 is TGTGCCAGCAGTGGGACAGGGGGTTATCGCGATCAGCCCCAGCATTTT. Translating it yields CASSGTGGYRDQPQHF.

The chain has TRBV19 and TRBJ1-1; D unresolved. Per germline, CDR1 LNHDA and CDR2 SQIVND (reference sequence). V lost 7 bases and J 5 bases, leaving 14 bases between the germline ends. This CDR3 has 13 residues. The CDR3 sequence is CASISGVGTEAFF. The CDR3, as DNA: TGTGCCAGTATTTCCGGGGTGGGTACTGAAGCTTTCTTT.

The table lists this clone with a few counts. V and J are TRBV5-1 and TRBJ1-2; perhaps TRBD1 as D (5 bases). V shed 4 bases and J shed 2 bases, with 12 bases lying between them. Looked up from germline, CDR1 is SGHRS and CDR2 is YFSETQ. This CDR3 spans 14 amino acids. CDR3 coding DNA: TGCGCCAGCAGCCCCCTTCCAGGGAACTATGGCTACACCTTC. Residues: CASSPLPGNYGYTF.

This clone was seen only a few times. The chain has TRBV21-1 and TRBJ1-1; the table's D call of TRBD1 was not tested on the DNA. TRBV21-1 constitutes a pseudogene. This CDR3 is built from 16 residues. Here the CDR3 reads CASRKRQGDVNTEAFF. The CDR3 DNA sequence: TGTGCCAGCAGGAAGAGACAGGGTGATGTGAACACTGAAGCTTTCTTT.

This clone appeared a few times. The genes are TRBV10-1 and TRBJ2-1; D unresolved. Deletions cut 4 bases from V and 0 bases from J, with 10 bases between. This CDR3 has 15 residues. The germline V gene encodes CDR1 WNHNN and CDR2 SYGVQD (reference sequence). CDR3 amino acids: CASSGQTSSYNEQFF. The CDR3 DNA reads TGCGCCAGCAGTGGTCAAACGAGCTCCTACAATGAGCAGTTCTTC.

The CDR3: CASSEKKGQRNTEAFF. The CDR3 DNA follows: TGTGCCAGCAGTGAAAAAAAGGGACAGCGAAACACTGAAGCTTTCTTT. The rearrangement joins TRBV6-1 to TRBJ1-1, with 7 bases aligning to TRBD1. This CDR3 spans 16 amino acids. Germline V gene lookup returns CDR1 MNHNS and CDR2 SASEGT. J gave up 2 bases and V 2 bases, and 8 bases lay outside the gene matches.

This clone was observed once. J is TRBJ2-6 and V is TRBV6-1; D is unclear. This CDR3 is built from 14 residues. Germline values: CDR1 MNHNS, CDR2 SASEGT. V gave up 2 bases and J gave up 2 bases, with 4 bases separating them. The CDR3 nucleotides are TGTGCCAGCAGTGAACCGGCTGGGGCCAACGTCCTGACTTTC. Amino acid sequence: CASSEPAGANVLTF.

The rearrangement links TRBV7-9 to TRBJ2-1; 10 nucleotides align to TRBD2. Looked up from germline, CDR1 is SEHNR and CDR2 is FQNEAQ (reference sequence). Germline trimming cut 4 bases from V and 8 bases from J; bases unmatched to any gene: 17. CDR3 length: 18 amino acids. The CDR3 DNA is TGTGCCAGCAGCTCTCTGGGGGGGCTAGCGGGAGTCGGCGATGAGCAGTTCTTC. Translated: CASSSLGGLAGVGDEQFF.

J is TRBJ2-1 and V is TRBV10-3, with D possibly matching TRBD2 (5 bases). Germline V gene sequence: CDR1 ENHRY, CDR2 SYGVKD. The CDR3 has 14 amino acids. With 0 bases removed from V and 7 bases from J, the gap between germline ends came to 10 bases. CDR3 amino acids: CAISESTNVNEQFF. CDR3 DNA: TGTGCCATCAGTGAGTCGACTAACGTGAATGAGCAGTTCTTC.